This is a list of T cell receptor beta chains from one sample in a study of OX40 agonist ivuxolimab in advanced cancers. The repertoire was sequenced with immunoSEQ multiplex PCR; TCRdb's copy has only in-frame clones and lacks some. The sample lists around 43,000 clones, around nine tenths occurring once. The sequences come from CD4+ or CD8+ T cells sorted from blood, collected in a trial of the OX40 agonist ivuxolimab. The source is an adult with an advanced solid tumor such as melanoma, head and neck, liver or kidney cancer. Both conserved end residues are part of each CDR3. The D gene is left open where the match is weak. Size tells how often a clone was seen (once, few, many) or the class of an expanded clone, and some rows leave it out.

>.|TRBD2|TRBV4-2
CASSHSRLAAVNEQFF
>.|.|TRBV10-3
CAIGLAEDTQYF
>few|.|TRBV29-1
CSVEGQGRLTNTEAFF
>.|.|TRBV27
CATSVGFFAGELFF
>once|TRBD1|TRBV4-2
CASSQAAGGIGNTIYF
>.|TRBD1|TRBV28
CASSLAGTGESPLHF
>.|TRBD1|TRBV4-1
CASSLSIRQGEETQYF
>.|.|TRBV15
CATSYEFDTLVGYTF
>.|.|TRBV9
CASSVVGSTDTQYF
>.|TRBD2|TRBV15
CATSTRLAGDYEQYF
>.|.|TRBV27
CASSHPRNEQFF
>.|TRBD1|TRBV19
CATSADRANYGYTF
>.|.|TRBV27
CASSFGGRTGELFF
>.|.|TRBV11-2
CASSPKKSTGADTQYF
>.|TRBD1|TRBV6-5
CASSYWRDRGSYEQYF
>once|.|TRBV27
CASSLSRNEQFF
>few|.|TRBV18
CASSQGRGGNTEAFF